Below are 10 T cell receptor beta chains sequenced from a single sample in a study of shared clonotypes between healthy human individuals. Clones were sequenced by immunoSEQ multiplex PCR, and TCRdb holds only the in-frame ones, with some missing. The sample consists of over 2,000,000 clones, around 93% of them appearing once. Naive CD8 populations comprised CD45RO-negative cells positively selected for CCR7, excluding terminally differentiated effector memory CD45RA+ cells. The sequencing input was naive CD8+ T cells from PBMCs. Every receptor here comes from a man aged 18 to 35 in good health. Some clones in this sample may be carry-over from other donors' samples.

The chain employs TRBV19 and TRBJ1-2, with TRBD1 identical over 9 bases. Germline lookup yields CDR1 LNHDA and CDR2 SQIVND (reference sequence). The length of the CDR3 is 14 residues. V was pared by 7 bases and J by 2 bases, with 5 bases of the junction left unmatched. The CDR3 loop is CASTPGQGNYGYTF. DNA for the CDR3: TGTGCCAGTACCCCGGGACAGGGAAACTATGGCTACACCTTC.

The rearrangement joins TRBV19 to TRBJ1-1; possible D gene TRBD1, 5 bases. The CDR3 loop spans 12 amino acids. V lost 5 bases and J 8 bases, leaving 12 bases between the germline ends. The germline gives CDR1 LNHDA, CDR2 SQIVND (reference sequence). CDR3 loop: CASSPGTTEAFF. The CDR3 DNA follows: TGTGCCAGTAGTCCCGGGACGACCGAAGCTTTCTTT.

The chain combines TRBV7-9 with TRBJ2-1; D gene ambiguous. This CDR3 comprises 11 residues. The V end lost 3 bases, the J end lost 10 bases, and 7 bases lay between the germline ends. Germline assignment: CDR1 SEHNR and CDR2 FQNEAQ (reference sequence). The CDR3 DNA reads TGTGCCAGCAGCTTCGGCCAGGAGCAGTTCTTC. Translated: CASSFGQEQFF.

This chain connects TRBV5-1 to TRBJ1-4; D remains ambiguous. This CDR3 contains 14 residues. The germline V and J ends were trimmed by 4 bases and 3 bases, with 10 bases remaining between them. Germline CDR1 SGHRS, CDR2 YFSETQ. The CDR3: CASSEPPPNEKLFF. The DNA for the CDR3 is TGCGCCAGCAGCGAACCCCCGCCTAATGAAAAACTGTTTTTT.

This sequence joins TRBV19 and TRBJ2-1; TRBD1 agrees at 7 bases. Germline-derived CDR1 and CDR2 are LNHDA and SQIVND (reference sequence). With V trimmed by 7 bases and J by 8 bases, 8 bases remained unmatched. This CDR3 contains 13 residues. CDR3: CASTLRGPDEQFF. CDR3 bases: TGTGCCAGTACCCTGAGGGGGCCGGATGAGCAGTTCTTC.

This chain uses TRBV15 with TRBJ1-1; D ambiguous. Trimming took off 0 bases at V and 0 bases at J, with 11 bases between the two ends. The CDR3 extends over 16 amino acids. Germline CDR1 is LNHNV and CDR2 is YYDKDF (reference sequence). The CDR3 nucleotides read TGTGCCACCAGCAGAGATCGGCGGGGTATGAACACTGAAGCTTTCTTT. Its translation: CATSRDRRGMNTEAFF.

The V gene is TRBV2, the J gene TRBJ2-1; 10 bases fit TRBD2. V was pared by 5 bases and J by 6 bases, with 7 bases of the junction left unmatched. This CDR3 has 15 amino acids. The germline V gene has CDR1 SNHLY and CDR2 FYNNEI. CDR3 sequence reads: CASSPSSGSVNEQFF. The CDR3 DNA follows: TGTGCCAGCAGTCCGTCTAGCGGGAGCGTCAATGAGCAGTTCTTC.

DNA of the CDR3: TGTGCCAGCAGTCCAAGGGGGCGCGGGTATGGCTACACCTTC. Amino acid sequence: CASSPRGRGYGYTF. The chain links TRBV6-5 to TRBJ1-2; 7 nucleotides line up with TRBD1. Germline assignment: CDR1 MNHEY and CDR2 SVGAGI. The CDR3 has 14 residues. V shed 5 bases and J 5 bases; nucleotides not matched to a gene: 8.

The chain couples TRBV6-5 to TRBJ1-2; 9 positions agree with TRBD1. The germline CDR1 and CDR2 sequences are MNHEY and SVGAGI. CDR3 size: 15 residues. J lost 6 bases, V lost 2 bases, and 7 bases had no gene match. In nucleotides, the CDR3 is TGTGCCAGCAGTTACCTACAGGGGGCCAGGGATGGCTACACCTTC. Amino acid sequence: CASSYLQGARDGYTF.

The gene calls are TRBV27 and TRBJ2-7; TRBD2 is a possible D gene (7 bases). The CDR3 runs 15 residues. CDR1 is MNHEY, CDR2 SMNVEV, per germline (reference sequence). Trimming removed 0 bases at V and 3 bases at J, with 12 bases between. The CDR3 here is CASSLSRGGGYEQYF. DNA of the CDR3: TGTGCCAGCAGTTTATCCAGGGGAGGGGGCTACGAGCAGTACTTC.